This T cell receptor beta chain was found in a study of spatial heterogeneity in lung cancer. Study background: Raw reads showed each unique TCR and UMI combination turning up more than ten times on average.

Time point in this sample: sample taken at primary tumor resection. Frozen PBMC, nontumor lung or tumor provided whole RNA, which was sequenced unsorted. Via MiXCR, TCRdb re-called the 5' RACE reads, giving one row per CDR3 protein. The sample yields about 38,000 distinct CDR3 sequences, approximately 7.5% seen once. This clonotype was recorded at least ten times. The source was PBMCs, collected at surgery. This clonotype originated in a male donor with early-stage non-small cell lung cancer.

The CDR3 DNA is TGCAGTGCTAGAGAACGTAGACAGCTTTATAATGAAAAACTGTTTTTT. It translates to CSARERRQLYNEKLFF. The rearrangement uses TRBV20-1 and TRBJ1-4; weak D call: TRBD1 (5 bases). From germline, CDR1 is DFQATT and CDR2 SNEGSKA (reference sequence). CDR3 length: 16 amino acids. Deletions cut 0 bases from V and 4 bases from J, with 15 bases between.